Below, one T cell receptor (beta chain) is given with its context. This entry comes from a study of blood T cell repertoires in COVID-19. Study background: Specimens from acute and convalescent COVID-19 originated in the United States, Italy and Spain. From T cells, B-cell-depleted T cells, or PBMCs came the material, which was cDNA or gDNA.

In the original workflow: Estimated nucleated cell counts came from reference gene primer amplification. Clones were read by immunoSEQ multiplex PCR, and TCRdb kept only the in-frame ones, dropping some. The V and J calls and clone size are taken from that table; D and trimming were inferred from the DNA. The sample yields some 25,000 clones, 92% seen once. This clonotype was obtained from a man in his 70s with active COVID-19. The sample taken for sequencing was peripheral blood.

In nucleotides, the CDR3 is TGTGCCAGCAGTTACCCCAGGGGACTGAACACTGAAGCTTTCTTT. This codes for CASSYPRGLNTEAFF. The chain employs TRBV6-2 or TRBV6-3 and TRBJ1-1, with a possible D match to TRBD1 (6 bases). The CDR3 runs to 15 residues. Trimming removed 2 bases at V and 0 bases at J, with 10 bases between. Germline CDR1 MNHEY, CDR2 SVGEGT.